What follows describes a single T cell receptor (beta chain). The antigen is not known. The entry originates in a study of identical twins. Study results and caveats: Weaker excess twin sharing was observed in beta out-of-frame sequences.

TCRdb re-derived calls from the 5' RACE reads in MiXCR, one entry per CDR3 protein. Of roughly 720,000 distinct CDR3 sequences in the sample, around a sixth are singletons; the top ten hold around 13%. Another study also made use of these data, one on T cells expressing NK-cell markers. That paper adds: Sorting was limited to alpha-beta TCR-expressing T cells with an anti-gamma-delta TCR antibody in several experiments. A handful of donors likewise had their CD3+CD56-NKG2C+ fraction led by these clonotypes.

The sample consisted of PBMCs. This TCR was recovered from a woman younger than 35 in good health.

The DNA of the CDR3 is TGTGCCAGCAGCTCCCGCATAGCGGTAGCTTCTAGCACAGATACGCAGTATTTT. It yields the protein CASSSRIAVASSTDTQYF. The rearrangement uses TRBV11-2 and TRBJ2-3; tentatively, D is TRBD2 (6 bases). In germline, CDR1 is SGHAT, CDR2 FQNNGV. V was shortened by 4 bases and J by 0 bases, with 20 bases between the two germline ends. There are 18 residues in the CDR3.